This T cell receptor beta chain emerged from a study of cytomegalovirus exposure and HLA in healthy donors. As to this clone: The antigen is unknown.

Germline lookup yields CDR1 MNHNS and CDR2 SASEGT. This CDR3 contains 14 residues. Between the trimmed V and J ends, which lost 6 bases and 3 bases, there was a span of 12 bases. Overall study results and limits: Several of the most significant clusters appeared linked to common viral pathogens, based on a later analysis.

Amplification used 60 Vbeta primers and 13 Jbeta primers. Assay: immunoSEQ multiplex PCR; the TCRdb copy retains only in-frame clones and omits some. The sample consists of approximately 150,000 clones, about four fifths of them appearing once. The chain carries TRBV6-1 and TRBJ2-1; D is undetermined. The sequence was obtained from a man aged 30-40 years in good health and CMV-seronegative. The specimen was PBMCs. The CDR3 here is CASREQTFYNEQFF. CDR3 nucleotides: TGTGCCAGCAGGGAACAGACTTTCTACAATGAGCAGTTCTTC.